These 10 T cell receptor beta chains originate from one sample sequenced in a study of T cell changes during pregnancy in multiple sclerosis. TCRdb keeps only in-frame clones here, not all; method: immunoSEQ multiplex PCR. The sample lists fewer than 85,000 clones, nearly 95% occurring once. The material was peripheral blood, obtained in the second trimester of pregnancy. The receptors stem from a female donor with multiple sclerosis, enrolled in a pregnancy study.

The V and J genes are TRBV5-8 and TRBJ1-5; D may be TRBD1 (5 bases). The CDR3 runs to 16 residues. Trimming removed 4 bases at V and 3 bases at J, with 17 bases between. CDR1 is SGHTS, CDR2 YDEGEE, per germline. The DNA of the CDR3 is TGTGCCAGCAGCGCCCACGGGAGGGGAAACAATCAGCCCCAGCATTTT. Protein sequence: CASSAHGRGNNQPQHF.

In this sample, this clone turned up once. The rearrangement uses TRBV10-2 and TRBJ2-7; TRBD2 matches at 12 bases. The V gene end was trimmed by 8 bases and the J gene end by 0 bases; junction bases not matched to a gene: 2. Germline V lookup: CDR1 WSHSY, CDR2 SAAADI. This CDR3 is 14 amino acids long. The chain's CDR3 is CASGTSGSSYEQYF. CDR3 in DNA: TGCGCCAGCGGGACTAGCGGGTCCTCCTACGAGCAGTACTTC.

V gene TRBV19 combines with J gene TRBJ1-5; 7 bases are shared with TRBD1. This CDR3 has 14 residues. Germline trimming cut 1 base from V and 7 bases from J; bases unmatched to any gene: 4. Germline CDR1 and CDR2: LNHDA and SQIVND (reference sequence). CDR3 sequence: CASSIAQGRQPQHF. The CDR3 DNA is TGTGCCAGTAGTATAGCACAGGGGCGACAGCCCCAGCATTTT.

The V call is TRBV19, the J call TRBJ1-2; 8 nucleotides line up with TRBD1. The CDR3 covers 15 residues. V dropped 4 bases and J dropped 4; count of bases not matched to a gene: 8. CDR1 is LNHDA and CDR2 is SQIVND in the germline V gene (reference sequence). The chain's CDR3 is CASSTKTGVVYGYTF. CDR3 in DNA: TGTGCCAGTAGTACAAAGACAGGGGTTGTCTATGGCTACACCTTC.

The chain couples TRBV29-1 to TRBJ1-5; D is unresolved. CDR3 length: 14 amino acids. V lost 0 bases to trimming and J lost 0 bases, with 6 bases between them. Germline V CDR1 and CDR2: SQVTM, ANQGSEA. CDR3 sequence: CSVEDSNSNQPQHF. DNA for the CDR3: TGCAGCGTTGAAGACAGTAATAGCAATCAGCCCCAGCATTTT.

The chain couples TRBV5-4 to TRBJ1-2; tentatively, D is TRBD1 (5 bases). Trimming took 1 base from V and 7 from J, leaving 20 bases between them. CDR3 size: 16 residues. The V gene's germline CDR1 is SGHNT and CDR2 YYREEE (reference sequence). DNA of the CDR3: TGTGCCAGCAGCTTGTCTTCTAATACAGGCACTGCTGGCTACACCTTC. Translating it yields CASSLSSNTGTAGYTF. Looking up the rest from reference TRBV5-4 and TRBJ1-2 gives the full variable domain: ETGVTQSPTHLIKTRGQQVTLRCSSQSGHNTVSWYQQALGQGPQFIFQYYREEENGRGNFPPRFSGLQFPNYSSELNVNALELDDSALYLCASSLSSNTGTAGYTFGSGTRLTVV.

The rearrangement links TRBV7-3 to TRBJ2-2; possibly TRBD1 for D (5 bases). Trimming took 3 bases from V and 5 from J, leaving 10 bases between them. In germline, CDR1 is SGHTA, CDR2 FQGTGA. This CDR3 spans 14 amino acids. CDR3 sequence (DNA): TGTGCCAGCAGCTTTGACAGACTTACCGGGGAGCTGTTTTTT. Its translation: CASSFDRLTGELFF.

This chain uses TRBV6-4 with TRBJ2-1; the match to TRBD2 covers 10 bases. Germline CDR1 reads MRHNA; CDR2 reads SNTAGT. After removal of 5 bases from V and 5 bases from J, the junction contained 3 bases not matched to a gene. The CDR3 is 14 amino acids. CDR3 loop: CASSLLAGHNEQFF. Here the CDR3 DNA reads TGTGCCAGCAGTTTACTAGCGGGACACAATGAGCAGTTCTTC.

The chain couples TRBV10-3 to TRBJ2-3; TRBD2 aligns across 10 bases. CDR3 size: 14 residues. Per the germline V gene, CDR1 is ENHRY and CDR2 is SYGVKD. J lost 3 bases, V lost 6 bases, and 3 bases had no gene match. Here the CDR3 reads CAIRTSGVTDTQYF. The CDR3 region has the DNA TGTGCCATCAGAACTAGCGGGGTTACAGATACGCAGTATTTT.

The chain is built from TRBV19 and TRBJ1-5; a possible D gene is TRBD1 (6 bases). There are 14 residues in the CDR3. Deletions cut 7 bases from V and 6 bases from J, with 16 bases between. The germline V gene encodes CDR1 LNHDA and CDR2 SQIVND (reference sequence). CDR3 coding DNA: TGTGCCAGTACCGACCGGCAGGGGTCTCAGCCCCAGCATTTT. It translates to CASTDRQGSQPQHF.